Following are 24 T cell receptor beta chains from one sample sequenced in a study of T cells in tuberculosis. TCRdb's copy holds only in-frame clones and misses some; the assay was immunoSEQ multiplex PCR. The repertoire holds 30,000 to 35,000 clones, with around 92% as singletons. Sequencing used PBMCs. The receptor source for this set is a donor aged 10-29 years with latent tuberculosis or without tuberculosis infection. Some clones in this sample may be carry-over from other donors' samples.

This rearrangement joins TRBV2 to TRBJ1-2; TRBD1 matches 9 bases. The trim removed 2 bases at V and 4 bases at J, leaving 8 bases unmatched. The CDR3 sequence is 16 residues long. CDR1 and CDR2 (germline): SNHLY, FYNNEI. CDR3 protein: CASSESPTGGSYGYTF. The CDR3 bases are TGTGCCAGCAGTGAATCCCCGACAGGGGGAAGCTATGGCTACACCTTC.

The genes are TRBV7-8 and TRBJ1-5; D perhaps matches TRBD1 (6 bases). V dropped 0 bases and J dropped 4 bases, with 7 bases sitting between them. The CDR3 has 14 residues. Germline CDR1 SGHVS, CDR2 FQNEAQ. The CDR3 reads CASSLATGNQPQHF. The DNA of the CDR3 is TGTGCCAGCAGCTTAGCTACAGGGAATCAGCCCCAGCATTTT.

With regard to this clone: At one end, the junction sequence differs from germline, possibly due to a read error. The chain employs TRBV6-1 and TRBJ2-1; TRBD2 aligns across 12 bases. CDR3 size: 13 residues. Germline assignment: CDR1 MNHNS and CDR2 SASEGT. The DNA of the CDR3 is TGTGCCAGCAGTGTCGGACTAGCGGGGAATTTTATCTTC. Translating it yields CASSVGLAGNFIF.

The rearrangement joins TRBV2 to TRBJ2-1; the match to TRBD2 covers 7 bases. The CDR3 spans 12 residues. Looked up from germline, CDR1 is SNHLY and CDR2 is FYNNEI. Unmatched junction bases numbered 3, after V lost 4 bases and J lost 9 bases. The CDR3 is CASSGTRSEQFF. The DNA of the CDR3 is TGTGCCAGCAGTGGGACTAGGAGTGAGCAGTTCTTC.

The J gene is TRBJ1-1, the V gene TRBV23-1; D is possibly TRBD1 (5 bases). TRBV23-1 carries the ORF label, with uncertain function. CDR3 length: 14 amino acids. Trimming shortened V by 3 bases and J by 3 bases, and 11 bases separated the two germline ends. CDR3 sequence (DNA): TGCGCCAGCAGTCAGGGCAGGGTAGACACTGAAGCTTTCTTT. This encodes CASSQGRVDTEAFF.

The chain links TRBV13 to TRBJ2-3; 10 bases match TRBD1. This CDR3 region has 16 residues. The ends lost 1 base at V and 4 bases at J; junction bases unmatched: 5. Germline V lookup: CDR1 PRHDT, CDR2 FYEKMQ (reference sequence). The CDR3 loop is CASSLAGQGYPDTQYF. DNA of the CDR3: TGTGCCAGCAGCTTAGCGGGACAGGGGTATCCAGATACGCAGTATTTT.

This chain uses TRBV6-1 with TRBJ2-1; 8 nucleotides line up with TRBD2. This CDR3 contains 15 residues. V lost 6 bases and J lost 0; bases outside the gene matches: 4. Germline CDR1 and CDR2: MNHNS and SASEGT. CDR3 in amino acids: CASSPAGGSYNEQFF. The CDR3 coding sequence is TGTGCCAGCAGCCCGGCGGGGGGCTCCTACAATGAGCAGTTCTTC.

This chain joins TRBV6-6 and TRBJ1-2; 10 positions agree with TRBD1. V trimming: 10 bases; J trimming: 2 bases; junction bases outside the gene matches: 7. CDR1 MNHNY and CDR2 SVGAGI come from the germline V gene (reference sequence). The CDR3 sequence is 14 residues long. The CDR3 coding sequence is TGTGCCACCCGACAGGGGGCACGAAACTATGGCTACACCTTC. Protein product: CATRQGARNYGYTF.

CDR3 bases: TGTGCCAGCAGGAGGGCCGAAAAAGAGACCCAGTACTTC. It encodes CASRRAEKETQYF. The chain combines TRBV2 with TRBJ2-5, with D possibly being TRBD2 (5 bases). Germline V CDR1 and CDR2: SNHLY, FYNNEI. The CDR3 has 13 residues. The ends were cut back, 6 bases at V and 3 bases at J, with 11 bases in the middle.

This rearrangement joins TRBV5-1 to TRBJ1-1; D unresolved. The V gene's germline CDR1 is SGHRS and CDR2 YFSETQ. This CDR3 has 14 residues. Trimming cost V 7 bases and J 1 base, with 14 bases left between them. The CDR3 DNA is TGCGCCAGCTCTCCGAGGAACCCGAACACTGAAGCTTTCTTT. Protein: CASSPRNPNTEAFF.

The CDR3 reads CASSPTGYFEAFF. The CDR3 region has the DNA TGTGCCAGCAGCCCAACAGGGTACTTTGAAGCTTTCTTT. The rearrangement uses TRBV7-6 and TRBJ1-1; D might be TRBD1 (6 bases). The CDR3 contains 13 residues. The ends were cut back, 5 bases at V and 7 bases at J, with 14 bases in the middle. Germline CDR1 and CDR2: SGHVS and FNYEAQ.

This clone was observed a handful of times. The V call is TRBV19, the J call TRBJ2-5, with TRBD2 matching over 7 bases. The V gene's germline CDR1 is LNHDA and CDR2 SQIVND (reference sequence). The CDR3 has 14 amino acids. Unmatched junction bases numbered 7, after V lost 5 bases and J lost 4 bases. CDR3 region: CASSHLAAPETQYF. CDR3 coding DNA: TGTGCCAGTAGTCATCTAGCGGCTCCAGAGACCCAGTACTTC. The complete variable domain, with remaining parts taken from reference TRBV19 and TRBJ2-5, reads DGGITQSPKYLFRKEGQNVTLSCEQNLNHDAMYWYRQDPGQGLRLIYYSQIVNDFQKGDIAEGYSVSREKKESFPLTVTSAQKNPTAFYLCASSHLAAPETQYFGPGTRLLVL.

The rearrangement joins TRBV21-1 to TRBJ1-5; TRBD1, the table's D call, lacks a check against the DNA. TRBV21-1 is a documented pseudogene. This CDR3 contains 12 residues. The CDR3 DNA reads TGTGCCGCCGACAGGGGCAATCAGCCCCAGCATTTT. Its protein is CAADRGNQPQHF.

The genes are TRBV7-6 and TRBJ2-2; D is unresolved. This CDR3 contains 17 residues. Germline CDR1 is SGHVS and CDR2 is FNYEAQ. Trimming removed 2 bases from V and 4 bases from J, with 17 bases in between. Here the CDR3 reads CASSLRSGPPSTGELFF. The CDR3 DNA reads as TGTGCCAGCAGCTTACGGTCAGGCCCCCCTTCCACCGGGGAGCTGTTTTTT.

The gene calls are TRBV14 and TRBJ1-1, with D tentatively TRBD1 (6 bases). The CDR3 extends over 14 amino acids. Trimming took off 5 bases at V and 5 bases at J, with 15 bases between the two ends. Germline V CDR1 and CDR2: SGHDN, FVKESK. The CDR3 loop is CASSATGPGTEAFF. The DNA for the CDR3 is TGTGCCAGCAGCGCTACAGGGCCGGGGACTGAAGCTTTCTTT.

This rearrangement joins TRBV6-5 to TRBJ1-6; perhaps TRBD1 as D (6 bases). The V end was cut by 5 bases, the J end by 10 bases, with 18 bases between. This CDR3 contains 15 residues. Germline V gene data show CDR1 as MNHEY and CDR2 as SVGAGI. The CDR3 DNA follows: TGTGCCAGCAGTACGAGACCAGGGGTAAACTCACCCCTCCACTTT. This gives the protein CASSTRPGVNSPLHF.

J is TRBJ2-3 and V is TRBV19; 9 nucleotides match TRBD2. Per the germline V gene, CDR1 is LNHDA and CDR2 is SQIVND (reference sequence). After removal of 7 bases from V and 5 bases from J, the junction contained 7 bases not matched to a gene. The CDR3 is 14 amino acids. This CDR3 is CASKVAGVGDTQYF. The DNA of the CDR3 is TGTGCCAGTAAAGTAGCGGGAGTGGGAGATACGCAGTATTTT.

V and J are TRBV2 and TRBJ1-5; no clear D. V was clipped by 9 bases and J by 2 bases, with 14 bases between them. In germline, CDR1 is SNHLY, CDR2 FYNNEI. The CDR3 has 14 residues. CDR3 region: CARGGPERNQPQHF. The CDR3, as DNA: TGTGCCAGGGGAGGCCCCGAACGCAATCAGCCCCAGCATTTT. The full variable domain, completed using reference TRBV2 and TRBJ1-5, is EPEVTQTPSHQVTQMGQEVILRCVPISNHLYFYWYRQILGQKVEFLVSFYNNEISEKSEIFDDQFSVERPDGSNFTLKIRSTKLEDSAMYFCARGGPERNQPQHFGDGTRLSIL.

This chain joins TRBV2 and TRBJ2-1; weak D call: TRBD2 (5 bases). From germline, CDR1 is SNHLY and CDR2 FYNNEI. Trimming cost V 7 bases and J 4 bases, with 11 bases left between them. This CDR3 is built from 13 residues. CDR3 bases: TGTGCCAGCATCCCGGACTCTTACAATGAGCAGTTCTTC. This translates into CASIPDSYNEQFF.

J is TRBJ2-7 and V is TRBV5-1; a weak D match, TRBD2 (6 bases). The CDR3 runs 11 residues. Germline V gene lookup returns CDR1 SGHRS and CDR2 YFSETQ. Trimming removed 0 bases at V and 9 bases at J, with 7 bases between. The CDR3: CASSLEGGQYF. DNA of the CDR3: TGCGCCAGCAGCTTGGAGGGAGGGCAGTACTTC.

This chain connects TRBV10-1 to TRBJ1-1; TRBD1 matches 11 bases. The germline V gene has CDR1 WNHNN and CDR2 SYGVQD (reference sequence). The CDR3 is made up of 18 amino acids. The J segment lost 4 bases and the V segment lost 6 bases, leaving 16 bases of the junction unmatched. In DNA, the CDR3 is TGCGCCAGCAGGAGGACAGGGGGCGGATTATCGGGAGGCACTGAAGCTTTCTTT. It translates to CASRRTGGGLSGGTEAFF.

The V gene is TRBV30, the J gene TRBJ2-3, with 10 bases lining up with TRBD1. Germline assignment: CDR1 GTSNPN and CDR2 SVGIG (reference sequence). The V gene end was trimmed by 3 bases and the J gene end by 4 bases; junction bases not matched to a gene: 4. CDR3 length: 14 amino acids. CDR3 coding DNA: TGTGCCTGGAGCGCCGGGACAGGGGCAGATACGCAGTATTTT. Protein sequence: CAWSAGTGADTQYF.

This clone was observed a single time. The V call is TRBV5-4, the J call TRBJ2-2, with D possibly being TRBD2 (6 bases). Trimming left V 5 bases short and J 1 base short, with 15 bases between. The CDR3 runs to 16 residues. Germline V lookup: CDR1 SGHNT, CDR2 YYREEE (reference sequence). The CDR3 loop reads CASRRGGAENTGELFF. The CDR3 region has the DNA TGTGCCAGCAGGCGGGGCGGGGCGGAGAACACCGGGGAGCTGTTTTTT. Based on the CDR3 plus reference TRBV5-4 and TRBJ2-2, the full variable domain is ETGVTQSPTHLIKTRGQQVTLRCSSQSGHNTVSWYQQALGQGPQFIFQYYREEENGRGNFPPRFSGLQFPNYSSELNVNALELDDSALYLCASRRGGAENTGELFFGEGSRLTVL.

This chain uses TRBV10-3 with TRBJ2-1, with 11 bases lining up with TRBD2. This CDR3 is 16 amino acids long. From germline, CDR1 is ENHRY and CDR2 SYGVKD. V gave up 0 bases and J gave up 5 bases; unmatched junction bases: 3. The CDR3 DNA reads as TGTGCCATCAGTGAGTCCGGGACTAGCGGAAACAATGAGCAGTTCTTC. As protein: CAISESGTSGNNEQFF.